The T cell receptor beta chain described here comes from a study of metastatic and nonmetastatic thyroid tumors. Study information: Repertoire comparison spanned blood and tumor or nodule tissue of malignant and benign thyroid patients. Findings and caveats of the study: The study reportedly found significantly higher TCR beta diversity in malignant thyroid tumors than benign nodules, in blood and tumor.

Thyroid surgery was performed in patients who had received no treatment beforehand. Remarks on this clone: The antigen is unknown. A junction end diverges from the germline sequence, so it may reflect a read error.

CDR3 length: 15 residues. Germline loops: CDR1 MDHEN, CDR2 SYDVKM. Original data processing: Across clinicopathological groups, CDR3 differences served as the basis for building a distant-metastasis classifier for papillary thyroid cancer. TCRdb re-called the PCR reads through MiXCR. TCRdb, rather than the study authors, made the V and J calls. This table has roughly 38,000 clones, 9% to 14% appearing once. The source is a male donor with papillary thyroid cancer or a benign thyroid nodule (not recorded which). Some clones in this sample may be carry-over from other donors' samples. The sequenced material came from blood. The rearrangement links TRBV28 to TRBJ2-5; 10 bases map to TRBD2. In DNA, the CDR3 is TGTGCCAGCAGTTCCGGGACTAGCGCTTGGGGTACCCATTACTTC. Residues: CASSSGTSAWGTHYF.